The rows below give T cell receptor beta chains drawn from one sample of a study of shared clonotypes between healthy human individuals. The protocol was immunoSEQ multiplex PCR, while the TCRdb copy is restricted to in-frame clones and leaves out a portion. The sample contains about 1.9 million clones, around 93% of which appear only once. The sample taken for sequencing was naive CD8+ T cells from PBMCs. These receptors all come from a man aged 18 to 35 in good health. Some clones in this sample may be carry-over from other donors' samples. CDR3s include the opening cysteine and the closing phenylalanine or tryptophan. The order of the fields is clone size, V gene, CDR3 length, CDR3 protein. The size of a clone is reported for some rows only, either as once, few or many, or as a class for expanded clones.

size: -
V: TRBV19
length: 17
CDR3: CASSISGTGPIGTEAFF

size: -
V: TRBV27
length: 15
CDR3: CASRSRNRGLEKLFF

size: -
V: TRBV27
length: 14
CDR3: CASTPTRASAGYTF

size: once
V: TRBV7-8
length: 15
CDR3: CASSLSRLATYEQYF

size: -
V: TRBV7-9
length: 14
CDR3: CASSSTESGNTIYF

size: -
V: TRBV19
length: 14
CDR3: CASNPSGSYNEQFF

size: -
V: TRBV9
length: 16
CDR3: CASSGTQFPGANVLTF

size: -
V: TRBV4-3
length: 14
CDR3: CASSGGSGINEQFF

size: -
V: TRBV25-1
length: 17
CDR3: CASSPGRYTGLSYEQYF

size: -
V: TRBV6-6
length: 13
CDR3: CASSYTKAGEQFF

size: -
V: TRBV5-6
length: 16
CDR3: CASMEVQGARNYGYTF

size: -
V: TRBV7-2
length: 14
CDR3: CASSFLVNTGELFF

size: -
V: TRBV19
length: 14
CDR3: CASSIQGHSPEAFF

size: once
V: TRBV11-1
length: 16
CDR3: CASSLLTGGDDTEAFF

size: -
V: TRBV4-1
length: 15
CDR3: CASSQGQGNTGELFF